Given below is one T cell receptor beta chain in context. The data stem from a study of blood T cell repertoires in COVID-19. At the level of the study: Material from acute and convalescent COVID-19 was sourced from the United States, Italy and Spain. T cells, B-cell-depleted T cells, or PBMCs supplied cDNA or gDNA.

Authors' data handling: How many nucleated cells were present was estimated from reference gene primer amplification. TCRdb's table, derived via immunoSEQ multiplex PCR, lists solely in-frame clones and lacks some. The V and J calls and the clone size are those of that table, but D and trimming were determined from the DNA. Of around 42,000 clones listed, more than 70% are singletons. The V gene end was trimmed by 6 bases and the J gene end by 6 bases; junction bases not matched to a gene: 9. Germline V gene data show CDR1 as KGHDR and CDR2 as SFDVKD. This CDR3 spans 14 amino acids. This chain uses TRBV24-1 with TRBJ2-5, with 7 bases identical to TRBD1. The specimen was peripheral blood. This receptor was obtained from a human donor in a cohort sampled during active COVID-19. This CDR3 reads CATSHGQVSKTQYF. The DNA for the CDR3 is TGTGCCACCAGTCACGGACAGGTCTCGAAGACCCAGTACTTC.